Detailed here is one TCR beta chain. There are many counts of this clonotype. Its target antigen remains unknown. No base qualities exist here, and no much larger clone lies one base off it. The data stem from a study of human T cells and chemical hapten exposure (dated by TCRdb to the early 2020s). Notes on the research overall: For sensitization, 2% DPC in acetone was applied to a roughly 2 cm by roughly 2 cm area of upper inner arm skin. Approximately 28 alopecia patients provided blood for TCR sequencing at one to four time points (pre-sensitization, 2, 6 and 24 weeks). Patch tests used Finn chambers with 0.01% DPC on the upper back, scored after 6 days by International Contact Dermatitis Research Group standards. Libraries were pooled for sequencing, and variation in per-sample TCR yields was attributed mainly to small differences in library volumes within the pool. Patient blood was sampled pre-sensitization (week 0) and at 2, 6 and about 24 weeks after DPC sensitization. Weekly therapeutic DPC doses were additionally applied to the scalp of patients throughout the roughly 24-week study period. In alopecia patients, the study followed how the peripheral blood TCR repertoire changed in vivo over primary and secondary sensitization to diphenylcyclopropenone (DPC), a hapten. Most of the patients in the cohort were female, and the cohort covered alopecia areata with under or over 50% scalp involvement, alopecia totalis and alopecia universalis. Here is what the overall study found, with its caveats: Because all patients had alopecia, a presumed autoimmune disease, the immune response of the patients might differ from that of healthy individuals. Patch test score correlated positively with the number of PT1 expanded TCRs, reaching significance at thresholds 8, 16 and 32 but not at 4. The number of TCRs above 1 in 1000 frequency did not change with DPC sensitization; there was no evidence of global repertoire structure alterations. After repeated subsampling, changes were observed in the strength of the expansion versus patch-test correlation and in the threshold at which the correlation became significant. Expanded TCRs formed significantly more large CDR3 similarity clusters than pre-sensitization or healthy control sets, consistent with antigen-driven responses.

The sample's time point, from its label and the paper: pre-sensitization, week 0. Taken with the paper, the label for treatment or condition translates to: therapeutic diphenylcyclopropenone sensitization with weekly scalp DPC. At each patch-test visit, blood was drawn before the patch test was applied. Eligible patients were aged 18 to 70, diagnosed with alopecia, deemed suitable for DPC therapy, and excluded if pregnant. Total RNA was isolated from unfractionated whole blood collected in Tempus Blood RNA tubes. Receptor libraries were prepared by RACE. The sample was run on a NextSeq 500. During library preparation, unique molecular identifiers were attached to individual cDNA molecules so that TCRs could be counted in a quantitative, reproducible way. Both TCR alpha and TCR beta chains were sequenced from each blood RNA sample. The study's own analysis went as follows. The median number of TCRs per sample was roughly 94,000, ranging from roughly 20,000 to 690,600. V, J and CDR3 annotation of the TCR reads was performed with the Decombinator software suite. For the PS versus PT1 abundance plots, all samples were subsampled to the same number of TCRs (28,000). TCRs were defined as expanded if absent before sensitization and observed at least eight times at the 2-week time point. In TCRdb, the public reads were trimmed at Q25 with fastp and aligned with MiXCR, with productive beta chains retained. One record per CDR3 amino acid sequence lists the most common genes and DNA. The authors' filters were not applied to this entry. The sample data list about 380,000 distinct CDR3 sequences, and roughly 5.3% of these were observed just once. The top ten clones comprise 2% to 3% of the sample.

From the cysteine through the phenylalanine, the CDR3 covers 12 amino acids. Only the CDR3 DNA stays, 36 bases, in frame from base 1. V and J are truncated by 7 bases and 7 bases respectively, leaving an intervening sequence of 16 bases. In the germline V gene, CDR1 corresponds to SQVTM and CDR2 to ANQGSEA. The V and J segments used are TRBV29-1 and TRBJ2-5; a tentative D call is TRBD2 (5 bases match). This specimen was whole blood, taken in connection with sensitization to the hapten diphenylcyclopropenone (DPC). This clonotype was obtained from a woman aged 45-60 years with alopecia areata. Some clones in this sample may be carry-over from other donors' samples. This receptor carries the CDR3 CSAEEVLGTQYF. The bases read TGCAGCGCCGAGGAGGTTCTAGGGACCCAGTACTTC.